The clone carrying this TCR beta chain was picked up a small number of times. Its specificity is unknown. A single record per CDR3 protein comes from TCRdb applying MiXCR to the 5' RACE reads. The repertoire holds approximately 350,000 distinct CDR3 sequences, with approximately 14% as singletons. V gave up 2 bases and J gave up 4 bases, with 10 bases separating them. Germline V gene sequence: CDR1 SEHNR, CDR2 FQNEAQ (reference sequence). This CDR3 comprises 14 residues. This sample is drawn from a study of T-cell memory formation after mild COVID-19. Study-level points and caveats: CD4+ contracting clones were mainly CM and EM; CD8+ ones, EMRA.

The clonotype originates from a man aged 18 to 29 who had mild COVID-19 (a few samples of this study predate the infection). Cell type and time point are not known. Sequencing input: PBMCs or a T cell subset sorted from them (not recorded which). This rearrangement joins TRBV7-9 to TRBJ2-3, with TRBD2 as a possible D gene (6 bases). This chain's CDR3 is CASSLLEGPDTQYF. CDR3 bases: TGTGCCAGCAGCTTACTGGAGGGCCCAGATACGCAGTATTTT. The whole variable domain, filled in from reference TRBV7-9 and TRBJ2-3, reads DTGVSQNPRHKITKRGQNVTFRCDPISEHNRLYWYRQTLGQGPEFLTYFQNEAQLEKSRLLSDRFSAERPKGSFSTLEIQRTEQGDSAMYLCASSLLEGPDTQYFGPGTRLTVL.